The sequence of this T cell receptor (beta chain) was determined in a study of blood T cell repertoires in COVID-19. Study background: COVID-19 samples collected from the United States, Italy and Spain covered acute and convalescent phases.

Individuals drawn from around 25 US areas were roughly 18 to 95 years old. Clinical history as reported by participants underpinned cohort assignment. Cohort 3 donors counted as recovered after two negative PCRs, clearance, or resolved symptoms. Germline V gives CDR1 LNHDA, CDR2 SQIVND (reference sequence). This CDR3 region has 17 residues. Losses at the gene ends were 6 bases for V and 2 bases for J; bases not matched to a gene: 13. Generated by immunoSEQ multiplex PCR, the TCRdb table keeps only in-frame clones and is missing some. This table holds about 180,000 clones, more than 75% found once. The receptor was isolated from a woman between 25 and 40 years old who had recovered from COVID-19. V and J are TRBV19 and TRBJ2-3; TRBD2 agrees at 8 bases. Source material: PBMCs or T cells enriched from blood (not recorded which). This chain's CDR3 is CASSQRGLGRFTDTQYF. The CDR3 coding sequence is TGTGCCAGTAGCCAAAGGGGACTAGGACGATTCACAGATACGCAGTATTTT.